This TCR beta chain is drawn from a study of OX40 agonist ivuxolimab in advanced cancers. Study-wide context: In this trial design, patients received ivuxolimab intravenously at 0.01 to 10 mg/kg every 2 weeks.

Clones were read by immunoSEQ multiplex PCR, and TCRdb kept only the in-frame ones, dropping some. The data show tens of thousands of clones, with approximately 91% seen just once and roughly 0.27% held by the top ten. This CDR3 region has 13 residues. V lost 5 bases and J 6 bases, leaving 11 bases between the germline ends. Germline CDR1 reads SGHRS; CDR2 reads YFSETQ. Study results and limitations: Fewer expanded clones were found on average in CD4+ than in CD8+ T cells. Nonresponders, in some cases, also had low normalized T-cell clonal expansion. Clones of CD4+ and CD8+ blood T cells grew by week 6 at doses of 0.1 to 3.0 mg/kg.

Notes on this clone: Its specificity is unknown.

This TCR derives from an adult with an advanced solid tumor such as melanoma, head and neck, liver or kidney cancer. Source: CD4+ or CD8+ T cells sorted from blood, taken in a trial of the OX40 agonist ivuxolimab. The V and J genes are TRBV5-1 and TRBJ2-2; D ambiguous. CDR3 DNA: TGCGCCAGCAGTTCCGGGCTCTCCGGGGAGCTGTTTTTT. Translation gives CASSSGLSGELFF.